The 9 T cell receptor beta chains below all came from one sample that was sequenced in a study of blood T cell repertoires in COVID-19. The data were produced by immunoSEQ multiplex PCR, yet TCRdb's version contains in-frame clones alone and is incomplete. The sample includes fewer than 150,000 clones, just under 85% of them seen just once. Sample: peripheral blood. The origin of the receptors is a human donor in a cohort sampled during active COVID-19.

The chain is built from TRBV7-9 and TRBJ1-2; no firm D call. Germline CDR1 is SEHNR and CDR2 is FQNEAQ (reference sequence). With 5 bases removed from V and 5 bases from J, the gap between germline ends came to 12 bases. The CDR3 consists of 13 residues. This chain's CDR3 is CASSPDGEYGYTF. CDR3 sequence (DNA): TGTGCCAGCAGCCCGGACGGGGAGTATGGCTACACCTTC.

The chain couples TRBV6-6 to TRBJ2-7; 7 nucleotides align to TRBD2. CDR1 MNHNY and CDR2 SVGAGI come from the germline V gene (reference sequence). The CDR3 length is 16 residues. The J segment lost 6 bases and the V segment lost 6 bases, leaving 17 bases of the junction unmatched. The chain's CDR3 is CASSPRGGEGWGEQYF. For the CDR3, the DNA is TGTGCCAGCAGCCCCCGGGGAGGGGAGGGGTGGGGCGAGCAGTACTTC.

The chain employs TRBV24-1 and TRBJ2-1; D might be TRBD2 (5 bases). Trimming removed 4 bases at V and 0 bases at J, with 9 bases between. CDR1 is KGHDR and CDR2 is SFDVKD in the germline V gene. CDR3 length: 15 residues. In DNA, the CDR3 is TGTGCCACCAGTGAATCTACTAGCTCCTACAATGAGCAGTTCTTC. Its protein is CATSESTSSYNEQFF.

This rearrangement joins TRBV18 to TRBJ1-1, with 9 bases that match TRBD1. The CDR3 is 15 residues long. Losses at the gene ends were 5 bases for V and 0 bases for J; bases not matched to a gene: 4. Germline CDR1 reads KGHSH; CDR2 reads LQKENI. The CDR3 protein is CASSGQGPVNTEAFF. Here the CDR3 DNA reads TGTGCCAGCTCAGGACAGGGGCCAGTGAACACTGAAGCTTTCTTT.

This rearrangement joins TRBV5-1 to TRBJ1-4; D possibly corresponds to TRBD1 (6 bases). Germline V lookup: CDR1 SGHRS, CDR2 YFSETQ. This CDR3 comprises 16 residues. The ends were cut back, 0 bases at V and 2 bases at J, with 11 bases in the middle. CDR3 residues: CASSLVPRGTNEKLFF. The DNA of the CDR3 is TGCGCCAGCAGCTTGGTCCCCAGGGGTACTAATGAAAAACTGTTTTTT.

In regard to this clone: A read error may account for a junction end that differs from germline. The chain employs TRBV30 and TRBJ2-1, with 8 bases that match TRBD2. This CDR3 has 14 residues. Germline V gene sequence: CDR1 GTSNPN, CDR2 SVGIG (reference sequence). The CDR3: CAFRGGFSSNEQFF. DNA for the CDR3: TGTGCCTTTCGGGGGGGTTTTTCCTCCAATGAGCAGTTCTTC.

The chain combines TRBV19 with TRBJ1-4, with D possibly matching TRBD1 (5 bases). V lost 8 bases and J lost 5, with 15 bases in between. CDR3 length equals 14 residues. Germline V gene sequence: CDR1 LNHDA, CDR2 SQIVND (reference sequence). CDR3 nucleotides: TGTGCCAGTGAAGACACAGGTTACAATGAAAAACTGTTTTTT. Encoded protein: CASEDTGYNEKLFF.

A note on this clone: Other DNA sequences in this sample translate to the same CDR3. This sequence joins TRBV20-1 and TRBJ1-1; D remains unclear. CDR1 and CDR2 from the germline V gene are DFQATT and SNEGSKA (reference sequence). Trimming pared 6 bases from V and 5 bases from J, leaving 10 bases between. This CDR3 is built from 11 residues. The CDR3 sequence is CSASSLTEAFF. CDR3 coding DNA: TGCAGTGCCTCATCACTGACTGAAGCTTTCTTT.

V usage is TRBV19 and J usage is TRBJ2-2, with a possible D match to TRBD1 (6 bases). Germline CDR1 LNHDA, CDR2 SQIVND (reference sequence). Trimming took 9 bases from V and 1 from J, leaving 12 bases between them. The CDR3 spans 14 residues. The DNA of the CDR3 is TGTGCCAGCAAACAGGGAGTGAACACCGGGGAGCTGTTTTTT. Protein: CASKQGVNTGELFF.